This paragraph covers one T cell receptor beta chain sequence. Clones were read by immunoSEQ multiplex PCR, and TCRdb kept only the in-frame ones, dropping some. The repertoire holds 190,000 or so clones, with 85% to 95% as singletons. This record comes from a study of control samples from healthy donors and cancer patients. The V gene lost 3 bases and the J gene lost 6 bases, with 18 bases spanning the gap. This CDR3 contains 15 residues. The germline V gene has CDR1 KGHSH and CDR2 LQKENI. The specimen sequenced was blood. This receptor was taken from a man between 18 and 35 years old in good health. The rearrangement joins TRBV18 to TRBJ2-7; D uncertain. CDR3 sequence: CASSPMGNLRAEQYF. The CDR3 region has the DNA TGTGCCAGCTCACCCATGGGCAATTTACGGGCCGAGCAGTACTTC.